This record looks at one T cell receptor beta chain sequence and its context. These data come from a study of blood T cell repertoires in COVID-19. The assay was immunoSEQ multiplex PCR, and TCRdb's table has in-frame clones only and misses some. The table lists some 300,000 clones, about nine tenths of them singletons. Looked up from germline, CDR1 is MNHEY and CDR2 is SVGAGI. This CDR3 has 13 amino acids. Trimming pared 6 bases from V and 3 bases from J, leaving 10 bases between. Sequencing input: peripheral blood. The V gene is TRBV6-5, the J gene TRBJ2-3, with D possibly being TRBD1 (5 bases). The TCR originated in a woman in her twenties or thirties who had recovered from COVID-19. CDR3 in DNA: TGTGCCAGCAGGGGGCCCGGGACAGATACGCAGTATTTT. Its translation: CASRGPGTDTQYF.